The subject of this entry is one TCR beta chain. Measured with immunoSEQ multiplex PCR; TCRdb has only the in-frame clones, and not every one. The sample contains roughly 380,000 clones, approximately 81% of which appear only once. This CDR3 comprises 14 residues. The J segment lost 7 bases and the V segment lost 3 bases, leaving 7 bases of the junction unmatched. The germline gives CDR1 SGHKS, CDR2 YYEKEE (reference sequence). This sample is part of a study of blood T cell repertoires in COVID-19. At the level of the study: The analysed material was cDNA or gDNA that came from T cells, B-cell-depleted T cells, or PBMCs.

This TCR was sampled from a woman younger than 35 with acute or convalescent COVID-19. The specimen sequenced was peripheral blood. The rearrangement joins TRBV5-5 to TRBJ1-3, with 7 bases aligning to TRBD1. The CDR3 sequence is CASSSPGQPNTIYF. Written as DNA, the CDR3 is TGTGCCAGCAGCTCCCCGGGACAGCCCAACACCATATATTTT. The full variable domain, in which reference TRBV5-5 and TRBJ1-3 provide the parts outside the CDR3, is DAGVTQSPTHLIKTRGQQVTLRCSPISGHKSVSWYQQVLGQGPQFIFQYYEKEERGRGNFPDRFSARQFPNYSSELNVNALLLGDSALYLCASSSPGQPNTIYFGEGSWLTVV.